This TCR beta chain was sequenced during a study of T cell responses to AZD1222 COVID-19 vaccine. The germline V gene has CDR1 SEHNR and CDR2 FQNEAQ (reference sequence). This CDR3 is 14 amino acids long. Trimming shortened V by 5 bases and J by 5 bases, and 13 bases separated the two germline ends. Assay used: immunoSEQ multiplex PCR; TCRdb lists only in-frame clones, some missing. The sample lists approximately 160,000 clones; 90% were seen once. The origin of this receptor is an adult in good health. Here the sequenced sample was peripheral blood, taken on day 0 of AZD1222 vaccination. The chain combines TRBV7-9 with TRBJ1-5; a possible D gene is TRBD1 (5 bases). The CDR3 reads CASSRGGRDQPQHF. CDR3 DNA sequence: TGTGCCAGCAGCCGGGGCGGGAGAGATCAGCCCCAGCATTTT.